This T cell receptor (beta chain) was sequenced during a study of T cell changes during pregnancy in multiple sclerosis. Profiled with immunoSEQ multiplex PCR; TCRdb holds only in-frame clones, not every one. The repertoire consists of some 37,000 clones, with 88% occurring once and the leading ten covering around 1.2%. The sequence derives from a female donor with multiple sclerosis, enrolled in a pregnancy study. The sequenced sample was CD4+ T cells from peripheral blood mononuclear cells, obtained before pregnancy.

Here the CDR3 reads CASSLAVGSHTDTQYF. The CDR3 nucleotides are TGTGCCAGCAGCTTAGCGGTGGGCTCCCACACAGATACGCAGTATTTT. The V and J genes are TRBV7-6 and TRBJ2-3; D ambiguous. This CDR3 has 16 residues. Germline CDR1 SGHVS, CDR2 FNYEAQ. V was cut by 0 bases and J by 2 bases, with 12 bases left in between.